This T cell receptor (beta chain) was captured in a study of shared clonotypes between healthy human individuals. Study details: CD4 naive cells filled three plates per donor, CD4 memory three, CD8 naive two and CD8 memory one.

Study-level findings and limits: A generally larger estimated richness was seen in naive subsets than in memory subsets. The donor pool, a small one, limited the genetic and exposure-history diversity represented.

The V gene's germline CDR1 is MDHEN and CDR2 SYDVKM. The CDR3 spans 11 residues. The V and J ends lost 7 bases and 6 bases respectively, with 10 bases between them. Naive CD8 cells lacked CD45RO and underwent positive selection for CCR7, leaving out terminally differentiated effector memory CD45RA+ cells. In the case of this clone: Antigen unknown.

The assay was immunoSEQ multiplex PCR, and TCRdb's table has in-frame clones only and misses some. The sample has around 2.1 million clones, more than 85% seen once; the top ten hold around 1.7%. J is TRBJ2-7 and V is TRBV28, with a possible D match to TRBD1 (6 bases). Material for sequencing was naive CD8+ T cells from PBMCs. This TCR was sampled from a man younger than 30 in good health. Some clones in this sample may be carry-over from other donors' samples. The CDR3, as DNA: TGTGCCAGCAACAGGGTAGGCGAGCAGTACTTC. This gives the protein CASNRVGEQYF.